This T cell receptor (beta chain) was sequenced during a study of blood T cell repertoires in COVID-19. Study overall: Specimens from acute and convalescent COVID-19 originated in the United States, Italy and Spain. Sources were T cells, B-cell-depleted T cells, or PBMCs; the material itself was cDNA or gDNA.

The Seattle patients joined while their infection was active and were tracked longitudinally afterward. Original processing notes: Quantification of nucleated cells was approximated via reference gene primer amplification. TCRdb keeps only in-frame clones here, not all; method: immunoSEQ multiplex PCR. That table is the source of V, J and clone size, and D and trimming were worked out from the DNA. The repertoire holds some 300,000 clones, roughly 89% seen once, with more than 0.85% in the top ten. This CDR3 region has 17 residues. CDR1 LNHDA and CDR2 SQIVND come from the germline V gene (reference sequence). Losses at the gene ends were 3 bases for V and 2 bases for J; bases not matched to a gene: 10.

This sequence joins TRBV19 and TRBJ2-7, with TRBD1 identical over 10 bases. The receptor was isolated from a middle-aged woman with COVID-19, enrolled during active disease. The sequenced sample consisted of peripheral blood. The CDR3 is CASSIDRDRGTPYEQYF. CDR3 DNA sequence: TGTGCCAGTAGTATCGACCGGGACAGGGGAACCCCCTACGAGCAGTACTTC.